Reported below is one TCR beta chain. Its specificity is unknown. Repertoires were generated with immunoSEQ multiplex PCR, while TCRdb's copy carries only in-frame clones and drops some. The sample contains some 47,000 clones, roughly 57% of which appear only once. This record belongs to a study of cytotoxic CD8 clonotypes in ibrutinib-treated CLL. Points from the study as a whole: Age-matched healthy donor levels were exceeded by baseline clonality, which tracked circulating CD8+ T-cell counts.

Per germline, CDR1 MNHNS and CDR2 SASEGT. V was clipped by 4 bases and J by 2 bases; unmatched bases: 7. The CDR3 length is 15 residues. The sample was PBMCs, taken after 24 months of ibrutinib treatment. The sequence derives from a human donor with chronic lymphocytic leukemia. The rearrangement uses TRBV6-1 and TRBJ1-2; the match to TRBD1 covers 7 bases. The DNA for the CDR3 is TGTGCCAGCAGTGGAGGACAGGCCTCCAACTATGGCTACACCTTC. Translated, it gives CASSGGQASNYGYTF.